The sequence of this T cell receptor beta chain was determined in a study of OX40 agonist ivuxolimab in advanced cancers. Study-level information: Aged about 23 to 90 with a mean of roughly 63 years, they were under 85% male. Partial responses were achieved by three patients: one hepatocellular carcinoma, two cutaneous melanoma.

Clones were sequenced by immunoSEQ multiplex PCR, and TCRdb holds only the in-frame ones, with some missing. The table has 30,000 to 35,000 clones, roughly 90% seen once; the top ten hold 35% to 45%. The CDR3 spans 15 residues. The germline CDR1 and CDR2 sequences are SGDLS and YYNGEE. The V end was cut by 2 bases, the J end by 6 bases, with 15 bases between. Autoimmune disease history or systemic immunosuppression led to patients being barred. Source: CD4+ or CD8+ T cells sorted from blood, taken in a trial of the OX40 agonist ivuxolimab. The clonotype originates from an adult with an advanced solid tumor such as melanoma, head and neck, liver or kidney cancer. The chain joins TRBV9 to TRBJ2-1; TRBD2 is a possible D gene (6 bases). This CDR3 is CASSVFGTDSNEQFF. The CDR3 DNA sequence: TGTGCCAGCAGCGTTTTCGGGACTGACTCCAATGAGCAGTTCTTC.